Listed here are 10 T cell receptor beta chains from one sample, sequenced in a study of blood T cell repertoires in COVID-19. Libraries were prepared by immunoSEQ multiplex PCR; TCRdb keeps only in-frame clonotypes and omits some of them. The sample contains about 330,000 clones, roughly 87% of which appear only once. The specimen was PBMCs or T cells enriched from blood (not recorded which). These receptors came from a woman in her twenties or thirties who had recovered from COVID-19.

V usage is TRBV10-3 and J usage is TRBJ1-2, with D uncertain. V lost 7 bases to trimming and J lost 3 bases, with 12 bases between them. Germline lookup yields CDR1 ENHRY and CDR2 SYGVKD. This CDR3 has 13 amino acids. The CDR3 spells CAITPDLDYGYTF. The CDR3 DNA is TGTGCCATCACCCCTGACTTGGACTATGGCTACACCTTC.

This clone was counted a single time. V gene TRBV6-2 or TRBV6-3 combines with J gene TRBJ2-2; 8 nucleotides line up with TRBD1. CDR1 MNHEY and CDR2 SVGEGT come from the germline V gene. V dropped 2 bases and J dropped 0; count of bases not matched to a gene: 2. CDR3 length: 16 amino acids. The CDR3 is CASSYIQGANTGELFF. The CDR3 DNA reads as TGTGCCAGCAGTTACATACAGGGGGCGAACACCGGGGAGCTGTTTTTT.

The V and J genes are TRBV5-6 and TRBJ2-1; 7 bases are a match to TRBD1. Germline V gene lookup returns CDR1 SGHDT and CDR2 YYEEEE. The CDR3 consists of 17 residues. The ends lost 0 bases at V and 2 bases at J; junction bases unmatched: 8. The CDR3 bases are TGTGCCAGCAGCTTGGGATCGGACAGGAGCGCCTACAATGAGCAGTTCTTC. It specifies CASSLGSDRSAYNEQFF.

The rearrangement joins TRBV5-1 to TRBJ1-2; a weak D match, TRBD1 (5 bases). The CDR3 consists of 12 residues. The V gene lost 7 bases and the J gene lost 8 bases, with 15 bases spanning the gap. Germline loops: CDR1 SGHRS, CDR2 YFSETQ. The CDR3 nucleotides read TGCGCCAGCTCCACCGGGGGAGGCGGCTACACCTTC. Protein product: CASSTGGGGYTF.

The chain employs TRBV12-3 or TRBV12-4 and TRBJ1-1; a possible D gene is TRBD1 (5 bases). V was shortened by 1 base and J by 7 bases, with 7 bases between the two germline ends. The CDR3 runs to 12 residues. CDR3 residues: CASSLEGFEAFF. In nucleotides, the CDR3 is TGTGCCAGCAGTTTAGAGGGGTTTGAAGCTTTCTTT.

The chain recombines TRBV7-6 with TRBJ2-5; 11 bases are shared with TRBD2. With V trimmed by 5 bases and J by 5 bases, 7 bases remained unmatched. CDR1 is SGHVS, CDR2 FNYEAQ, per germline. The CDR3 is 15 residues long. The CDR3 region is CASSLTSGGDETQYF. The CDR3 DNA sequence: TGTGCCAGCAGCCTAACTAGCGGGGGTGATGAGACCCAGTACTTC.

This rearrangement joins TRBV4-3 to TRBJ1-5, with a possible D match to TRBD1 (6 bases). The CDR3 totals 15 residues. V was clipped by 1 base and J by 5 bases, with 12 bases between them. The germline V gene has CDR1 LGHNA and CDR2 YSLEER. CDR3 nucleotide sequence: TGCGCCAGCAGCCAAGCCAGGGGAACGGATCAGCCCCAGCATTTT. Translating gives CASSQARGTDQPQHF.

V gene TRBV9 combines with J gene TRBJ2-7; weak D call: TRBD2 (6 bases). The germline CDR1 and CDR2 sequences are SGDLS and YYNGEE. V lost 3 bases to trimming and J lost 2 bases, with 12 bases between them. This CDR3 contains 14 residues. CDR3 region: CASSARLGAYEQYF. The DNA of the CDR3 is TGTGCCAGCAGCGCCCGACTAGGAGCCTACGAGCAGTACTTC.

The gene calls are TRBV28 and TRBJ2-5; 9 bases agree with TRBD2. This CDR3 comprises 15 residues. CDR1 and CDR2 (germline): MDHEN, SYDVKM. J was trimmed by 6 bases and V by 6 bases; bases with no gene match: 11. As DNA, the CDR3 is TGTGCCAGCAGCGAACTAGCGGGCCTCAAAAAGACCCAGTACTTC. Translated, it gives CASSELAGLKKTQYF.

The V call is TRBV5-1, the J call TRBJ1-4, with 7 bases matching TRBD1. The CDR3 has 16 amino acids. With 4 bases clipped from V and 3 bases from J, the junction kept 9 bases outside the gene matches. The germline CDR1 and CDR2 sequences are SGHRS and YFSETQ. The CDR3 nucleotides are TGCGCCAGCAGCCTGGGACAGCCAAGTCCTAATGAAAAACTGTTTTTT. Amino acids: CASSLGQPSPNEKLFF.